Following are 19 T cell receptor beta chains from one sample sequenced in a study of OX40 agonist ivuxolimab in advanced cancers. Profiled with immunoSEQ multiplex PCR; TCRdb holds only in-frame clones, not every one. The repertoire has approximately 90,000 clones, around nine tenths of them found once; the top ten carry 1.4% to 1.5%. This material consisted of CD4+ or CD8+ T cells sorted from blood, taken in a trial of the OX40 agonist ivuxolimab. The receptors stem from an adult with an advanced solid tumor such as melanoma, head and neck, liver or kidney cancer.

This chain uses TRBV4-1 with TRBJ2-2, with TRBD2 matching 9 bases. Germline lookup yields CDR1 MGHRA and CDR2 YSYEKL. This CDR3 contains 16 residues. After removal of 1 base from V and 1 base from J, the junction contained 1 base not matched to a gene. Here the CDR3 reads CASSQAAGGNTGELFF. In DNA form, the CDR3 reads TGCGCCAGCAGCCAAGCAGCGGGAGGGAACACCGGGGAGCTGTTTTTT.

The chain carries TRBV28 and TRBJ2-6; no clear D. The germline CDR1 and CDR2 sequences are MDHEN and SYDVKM. This CDR3 is built from 15 residues. V was clipped by 6 bases and J by 0 bases, with 9 bases between them. The CDR3 is CASRPTYSGANVLTF. CDR3 coding DNA: TGTGCCAGCAGGCCAACATACTCTGGGGCCAACGTCCTGACTTTC.

This clone was detected once. The chain links TRBV10-3 to TRBJ2-2; tentatively, D is TRBD1 or TRBD2 (7 bases each). The CDR3 consists of 14 residues. Germline V gives CDR1 ENHRY, CDR2 SYGVKD. V was clipped by 11 bases and J by 5 bases, with 18 bases between them. CDR3 loop: CALKTGEGTGELFF. The CDR3 coding sequence is TGTGCCCTCAAAACAGGGGAGGGGACCGGGGAGCTGTTTTTT.

This chain joins TRBV5-1 and TRBJ2-5, with 10 bases lining up with TRBD1. Germline CDR1 reads SGHRS; CDR2 reads YFSETQ. V was pared by 4 bases and J by 3 bases, with 6 bases of the junction left unmatched. The length of the CDR3 is 15 residues. The CDR3 coding sequence is TGCGCCAGCAGCCTGACCGGGACAGGGGAAGAGACCCAGTACTTC. It codes for CASSLTGTGEETQYF.

This clone was seen once. In the same sample, other DNA sequences code for this CDR3. This sequence joins TRBV18 and TRBJ2-5; D not certain. Germline assignment: CDR1 KGHSH and CDR2 LQKENI. This CDR3 has 14 residues. Trimming removed 3 bases at V and 0 bases at J, with 8 bases between. CDR3 in DNA: TGTGCCAGCTCACCGCCGACGAACCAAGAGACCCAGTACTTC. It translates to CASSPPTNQETQYF.

This chain joins TRBV7-2 and TRBJ2-2; D gene uncertain. This CDR3 region has 14 residues. Trimming cost V 7 bases and J 1 base, with 10 bases left between them. Germline V gene sequence: CDR1 SGHTA, CDR2 FQGNSA. The CDR3 region is CASTPWVNTGELFF. In DNA, the CDR3 is TGTGCCAGCACCCCATGGGTGAACACCGGGGAGCTGTTTTTT.

The chain links TRBV27 to TRBJ1-6; 8 nucleotides line up with TRBD1. Germline lookup yields CDR1 MNHEY and CDR2 SMNVEV (reference sequence). The trim removed 5 bases at V and 2 bases at J, leaving 8 bases unmatched. The length of the CDR3 is 17 residues. The CDR3 loop is CASSPDRAQTYNSPLHF. In nucleotides, the CDR3 is TGTGCCAGCAGTCCGGACAGGGCTCAAACCTATAATTCACCCCTCCACTTT.

This chain uses TRBV11-2 with TRBJ2-5; TRBD1 matches at 8 bases. Germline CDR1 is SGHAT and CDR2 is FQNNGV. V was clipped by 3 bases and J by 4 bases; unmatched bases: 7. The CDR3 loop spans 15 amino acids. CDR3 protein: CASSFQGAFRETQYF. The CDR3 coding sequence is TGTGCCAGCAGCTTCCAGGGGGCGTTCAGAGAGACCCAGTACTTC.

V and J are TRBV10-3 and TRBJ2-7; the match to TRBD2 covers 13 bases. The CDR3 sequence is 15 residues long. V shed 4 bases and J 0 bases; nucleotides not matched to a gene: 0. From germline, CDR1 is ENHRY and CDR2 SYGVKD. The CDR3 nucleotides are TGTGCCATCAGTGGGACTAGCGGGAGCTCCTACGAGCAGTACTTC. Translating it yields CAISGTSGSSYEQYF.

V is TRBV10-3 and J is TRBJ2-7; D might be TRBD1 (5 bases). V shed 6 bases and J shed 5 bases, with 11 bases lying between them. Germline V gene lookup returns CDR1 ENHRY and CDR2 SYGVKD. The CDR3 totals 12 residues. CDR3 nucleotide sequence: TGTGCCATCAGGACAGATTCGGACGAGCAGTACTTC. Translation: CAIRTDSDEQYF.

The J gene is TRBJ1-1, the V gene TRBV7-2, with TRBD1 identical over 9 bases. Trimming removed 3 bases from V and 5 bases from J; junction bases left unmatched: 7. The CDR3 consists of 15 residues. The V gene's germline CDR1 is SGHTA and CDR2 FQGNSA. Written as DNA, the CDR3 is TGTGCCAGCAGCTTCACACAGGGGGCAGGGACTGAAGCTTTCTTT. Translating it yields CASSFTQGAGTEAFF.

This chain uses TRBV5-4 with TRBJ1-5, with D hard to call. This CDR3 has 13 amino acids. V was clipped by 4 bases and J by 3 bases, with 8 bases between them. CDR1 and CDR2 from the germline V gene are SGHNT and YYREEE (reference sequence). CDR3 DNA: TGTGCCAGCAGCCAAGACGTCAATCAGCCCCAGCATTTT. This encodes CASSQDVNQPQHF.

This sequence joins TRBV4-3 and TRBJ1-2, with D unresolved. The V gene's germline CDR1 is LGHNA and CDR2 YSLEER. The CDR3 runs to 14 residues. Trimming shortened V by 3 bases and J by 8 bases, and 16 bases separated the two germline ends. CDR3 DNA: TGCGCCAGCAGCCACCTGGGAGCCCTTGGGGGCTACACCTTC. Its translation: CASSHLGALGGYTF.

The CDR3 coding sequence is TGTGCCAGCAGCCTATCCTGGGGACCCCAAGAGACCCAGTACTTC. It specifies CASSLSWGPQETQYF. The J gene is TRBJ2-5, the V gene TRBV11-3; D possibly uses TRBD1 or TRBD2 (5 bases each). Trimming took 5 bases from V and 1 from J, leaving 14 bases between them. Germline CDR1 and CDR2: SGHNT and YENEEA. This CDR3 has 15 amino acids.

The gene calls are TRBV6-5 and TRBJ1-2; 11 bases fit TRBD1. The CDR3 sequence is 14 residues long. The germline V gene has CDR1 MNHEY and CDR2 SVGAGI. The junction had 6 bases not matched to a gene; V was cut back by 5 bases and J by 7 bases. The CDR3 protein is CASSRTGGRGGYTF. CDR3 coding DNA: TGTGCCAGCAGTCGGACAGGGGGCCGGGGTGGCTACACCTTC.

The chain employs TRBV28 and TRBJ1-1; 7 positions agree with TRBD1. This CDR3 region has 14 residues. V lost 2 bases to trimming and J lost 5 bases; unmatched junction nucleotides: 5. In germline, CDR1 is MDHEN, CDR2 SYDVKM. The CDR3 loop is CASSLPQGRTEAFF. The CDR3 DNA reads TGTGCCAGCAGTTTACCACAGGGGCGAACTGAAGCTTTCTTT. The variable domain in full, with the rest retrieved from reference TRBV28 and TRBJ1-1, is DVKVTQSSRYLVKRTGEKVFLECVQDMDHENMFWYRQDPGLGLRLIYFSYDVKMKEKGDIPEGYSVSREKKERFSLILESASTNQTSMYLCASSLPQGRTEAFFGQGTRLTVV.

This clone is a singleton in its sample. This rearrangement joins TRBV7-3 to TRBJ2-1; D not certain. This CDR3 spans 13 amino acids. In germline, CDR1 is SGHTA, CDR2 FQGTGA. The V gene lost 2 bases and the J gene lost 9 bases, with 11 bases spanning the gap. This CDR3 reads CASSLGPGSEQFF. CDR3 nucleotides: TGTGCCAGCAGCTTAGGCCCTGGCAGTGAGCAGTTCTTC.

The V and J genes are TRBV7-9 and TRBJ2-2; 14 bases fit TRBD2. This CDR3 is 18 amino acids long. V shed 5 bases, J shed 0 bases, and the junction held 5 bases outside the gene matches. Germline V gene sequence: CDR1 SEHNR, CDR2 FQNEAQ (reference sequence). CDR3 bases: TGTGCCAGCAGCCCAGGACTAGCGGGAGGCGCGAACACCGGGGAGCTGTTTTTT. Its translation: CASSPGLAGGANTGELFF.

The gene calls are TRBV6-5 and TRBJ2-7; the D gene is possibly TRBD2 (5 bases). The CDR3 spans 12 residues. V dropped 6 bases and J dropped 7 bases, with 13 bases sitting between them. The germline V gene has CDR1 MNHEY and CDR2 SVGAGI. This CDR3 is CASRTLTGEQYF. The DNA of the CDR3 is TGTGCCAGCAGGACTCTGACGGGAGAGCAGTACTTC.